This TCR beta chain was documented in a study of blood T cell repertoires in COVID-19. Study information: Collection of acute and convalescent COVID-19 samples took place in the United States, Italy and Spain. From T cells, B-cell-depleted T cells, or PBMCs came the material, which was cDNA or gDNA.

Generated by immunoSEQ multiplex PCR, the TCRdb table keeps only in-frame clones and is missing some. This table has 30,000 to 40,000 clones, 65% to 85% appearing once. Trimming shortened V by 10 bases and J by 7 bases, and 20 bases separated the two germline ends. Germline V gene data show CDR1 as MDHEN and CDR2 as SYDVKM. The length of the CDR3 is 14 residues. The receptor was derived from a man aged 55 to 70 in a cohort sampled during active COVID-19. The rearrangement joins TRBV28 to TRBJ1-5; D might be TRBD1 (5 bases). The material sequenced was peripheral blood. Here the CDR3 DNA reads TGTGCCACCTGGACATTCACACTCCCGCAGCCCCAGCATTTT. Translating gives CATWTFTLPQPQHF.